This T cell receptor (beta chain) derives from a study of blood T cell repertoires in COVID-19. In the study overall: The United States, Italy and Spain supplied acute and convalescent COVID-19 samples.

Germline V gene sequence: CDR1 MNHEY, CDR2 SVGAGI. The V end was cut by 6 bases, the J end by 6 bases, with 20 bases between. CDR3 length equals 15 residues. Libraries were prepared by immunoSEQ multiplex PCR; TCRdb keeps only in-frame clonotypes and omits some of them. The sample yields 150,000 or so clones, roughly 84% seen once. Sequencing input: peripheral blood. The receptor was derived from a human donor in a cohort sampled during active COVID-19. The rearrangement links TRBV6-5 to TRBJ1-2, with a weak D call TRBD1 (5 bases). CDR3 sequence (DNA): TGTGCCAGCAGCCCCGGCCAGGGAGGGATGGATGGCTACACCTTC. Translated, it gives CASSPGQGGMDGYTF.